This T cell receptor beta chain was identified during a study of blood T cell repertoires in COVID-19. Across the study: Whether acute or convalescent, the COVID-19 samples came from the United States, Italy and Spain. Nucleic acid was either cDNA or gDNA, and it came from T cells, B-cell-depleted T cells, or PBMCs.

Trimming took 4 bases from V and 2 from J; bases not matched to a gene: 3. The germline V gene has CDR1 SEHNR and CDR2 FQNEAQ (reference sequence). The CDR3 sequence is 16 residues long. Per the study methods: Amplification from reference gene primers served as the basis for estimated nucleated cell counts. Clones were read by immunoSEQ multiplex PCR, and TCRdb kept only the in-frame ones, dropping some. For V, J and clone size, that table is used; D and trimming come from the DNA. Of about 77,000 clones in the sample, around nine tenths are singletons; the top ten hold 15% to 20%. Input material: peripheral blood. The chain links TRBV7-9 to TRBJ2-1, with 12 positions matching TRBD2. The receptor was derived from an elderly woman with active or convalescent COVID-19. The chain's CDR3 is CASSSGLAGPYNEQFF. CDR3 DNA sequence: TGTGCCAGCAGCTCCGGACTAGCGGGGCCCTACAATGAGCAGTTCTTC.